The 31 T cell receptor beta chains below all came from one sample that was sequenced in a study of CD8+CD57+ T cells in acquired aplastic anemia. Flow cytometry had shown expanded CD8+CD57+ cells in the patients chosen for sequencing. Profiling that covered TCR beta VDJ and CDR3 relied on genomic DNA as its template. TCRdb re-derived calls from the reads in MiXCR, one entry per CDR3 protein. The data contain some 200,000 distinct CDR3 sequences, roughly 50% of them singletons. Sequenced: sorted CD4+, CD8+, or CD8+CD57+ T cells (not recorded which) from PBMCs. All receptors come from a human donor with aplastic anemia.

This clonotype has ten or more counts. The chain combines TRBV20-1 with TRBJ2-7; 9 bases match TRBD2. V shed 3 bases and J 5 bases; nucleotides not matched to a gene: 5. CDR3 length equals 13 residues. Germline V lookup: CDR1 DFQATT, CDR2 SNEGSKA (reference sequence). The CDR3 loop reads CSARNLAGNEQYF. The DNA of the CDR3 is TGCAGTGCTAGGAATCTAGCGGGGAACGAGCAGTACTTC.

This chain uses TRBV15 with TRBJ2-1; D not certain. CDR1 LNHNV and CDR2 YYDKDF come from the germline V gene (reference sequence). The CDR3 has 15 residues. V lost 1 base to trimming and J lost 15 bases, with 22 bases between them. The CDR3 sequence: CATSRGRTPTSEPFF. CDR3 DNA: TGTGCCACCAGCAGAGGTAGGACGCCAACATCCGAACCGTTCTTC.

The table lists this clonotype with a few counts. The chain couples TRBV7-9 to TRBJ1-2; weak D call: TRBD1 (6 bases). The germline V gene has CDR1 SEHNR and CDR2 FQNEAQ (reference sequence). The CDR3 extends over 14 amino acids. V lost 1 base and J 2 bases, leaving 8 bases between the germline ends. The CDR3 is CASSLGQGNYGYTF. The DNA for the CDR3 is TGTGCCAGCAGCTTAGGTCAGGGGAACTATGGCTACACCTTC.

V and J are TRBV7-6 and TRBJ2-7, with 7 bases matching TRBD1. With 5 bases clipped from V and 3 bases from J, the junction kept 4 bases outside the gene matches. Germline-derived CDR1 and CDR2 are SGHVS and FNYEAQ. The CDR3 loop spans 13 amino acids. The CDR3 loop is CASSQGTDYEQYF. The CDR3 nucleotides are TGTGCCAGCAGCCAAGGGACAGACTACGAGCAGTACTTC.

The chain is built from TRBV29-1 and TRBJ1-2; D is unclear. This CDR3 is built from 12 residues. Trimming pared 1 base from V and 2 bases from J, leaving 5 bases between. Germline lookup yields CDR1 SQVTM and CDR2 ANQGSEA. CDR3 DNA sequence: TGCAGCGTTGAAGGACGGAACTATGGCTACACCTTC. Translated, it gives CSVEGRNYGYTF.

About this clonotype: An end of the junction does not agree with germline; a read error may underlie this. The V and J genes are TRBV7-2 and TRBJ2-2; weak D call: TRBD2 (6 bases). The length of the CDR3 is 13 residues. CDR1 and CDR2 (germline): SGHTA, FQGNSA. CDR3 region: CASSLGGDGELFF. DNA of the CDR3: TGCGCCAGCAGCTTAGGAGGGGACGGGGAGCTGTTTTTT.

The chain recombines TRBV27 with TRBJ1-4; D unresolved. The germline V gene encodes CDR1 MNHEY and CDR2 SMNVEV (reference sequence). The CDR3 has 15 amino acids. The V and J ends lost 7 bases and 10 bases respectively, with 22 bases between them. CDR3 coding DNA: TGTGCCAGCAACGTCCGAGGACCCTGGTCCGGAAAACTGTTTTTT. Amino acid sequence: CASNVRGPWSGKLFF.

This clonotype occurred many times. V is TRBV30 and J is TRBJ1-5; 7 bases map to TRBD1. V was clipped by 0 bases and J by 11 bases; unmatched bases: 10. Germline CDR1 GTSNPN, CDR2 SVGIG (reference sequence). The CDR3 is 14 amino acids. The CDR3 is CAWSVKGGVPSQHF. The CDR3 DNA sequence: TGTGCCTGGAGTGTGAAAGGGGGCGTTCCCTCCCAGCATTTT.

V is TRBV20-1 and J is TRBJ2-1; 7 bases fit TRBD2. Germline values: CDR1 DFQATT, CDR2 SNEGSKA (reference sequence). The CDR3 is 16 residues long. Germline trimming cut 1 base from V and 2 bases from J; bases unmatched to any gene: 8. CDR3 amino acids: CSARVRSGAPYNEQFF. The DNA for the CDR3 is TGCAGTGCTAGAGTGAGAAGCGGGGCTCCCTACAATGAGCAGTTCTTC.

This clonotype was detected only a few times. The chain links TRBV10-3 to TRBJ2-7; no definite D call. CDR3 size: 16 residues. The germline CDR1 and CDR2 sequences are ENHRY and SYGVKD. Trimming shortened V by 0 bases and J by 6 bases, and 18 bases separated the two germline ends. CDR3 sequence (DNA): TGTGCCATCAGTGAGTCGCGATCAGTTCCGGTAGGCGAGCAGTACTTC. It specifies CAISESRSVPVGEQYF.

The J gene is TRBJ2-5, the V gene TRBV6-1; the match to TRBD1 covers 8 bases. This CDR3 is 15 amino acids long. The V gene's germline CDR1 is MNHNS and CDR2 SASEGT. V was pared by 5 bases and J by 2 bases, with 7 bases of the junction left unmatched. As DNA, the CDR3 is TGTGCCAGCAGTCCTACAGGGGGTCAGCAAGAGACCCAGTACTTC. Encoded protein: CASSPTGGQQETQYF.

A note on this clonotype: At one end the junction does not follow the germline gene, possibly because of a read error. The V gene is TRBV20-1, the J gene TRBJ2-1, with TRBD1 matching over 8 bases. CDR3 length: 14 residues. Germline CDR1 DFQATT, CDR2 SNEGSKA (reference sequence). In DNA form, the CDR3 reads TGCAGTGCTTCCGCAGGGGGCGCGGGGAATGGGCAGTTCTTC. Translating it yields CSASAGGAGNGQFF.

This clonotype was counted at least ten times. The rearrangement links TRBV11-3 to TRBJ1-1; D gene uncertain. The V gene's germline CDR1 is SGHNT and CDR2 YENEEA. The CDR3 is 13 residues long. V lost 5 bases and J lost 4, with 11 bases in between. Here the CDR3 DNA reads TGTGCCAGCAGCACGTTGGGGTCCACTGAAGCTTTCTTT. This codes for CASSTLGSTEAFF.

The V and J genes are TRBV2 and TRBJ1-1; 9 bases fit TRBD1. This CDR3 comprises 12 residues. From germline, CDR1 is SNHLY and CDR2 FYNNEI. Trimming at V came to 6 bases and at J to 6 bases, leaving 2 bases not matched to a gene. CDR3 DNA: TGTGCCAGCAGGACAGGGGGAGCTGAAGCTTTCTTT. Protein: CASRTGGAEAFF.

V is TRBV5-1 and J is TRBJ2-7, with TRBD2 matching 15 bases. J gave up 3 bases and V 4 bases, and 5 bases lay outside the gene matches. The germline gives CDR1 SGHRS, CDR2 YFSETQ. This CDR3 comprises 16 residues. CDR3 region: CASSPGLAGGHYEQYF. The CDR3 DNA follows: TGCGCCAGCAGCCCGGGACTAGCGGGAGGACACTACGAGCAGTACTTC.

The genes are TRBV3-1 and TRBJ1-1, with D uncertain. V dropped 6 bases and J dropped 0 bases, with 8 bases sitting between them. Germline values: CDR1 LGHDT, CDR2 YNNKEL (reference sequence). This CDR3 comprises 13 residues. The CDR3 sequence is CASSHTMNTEAFF. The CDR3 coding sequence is TGTGCCAGCAGTCATACAATGAACACTGAAGCTTTCTTT.

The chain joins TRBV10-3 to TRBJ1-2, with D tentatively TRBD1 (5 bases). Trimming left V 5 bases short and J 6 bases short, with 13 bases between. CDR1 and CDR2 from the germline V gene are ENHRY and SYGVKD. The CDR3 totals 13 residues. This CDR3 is CAISSRAEDGYTF. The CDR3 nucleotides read TGTGCCATCAGTAGCAGGGCTGAGGATGGCTACACCTTC.

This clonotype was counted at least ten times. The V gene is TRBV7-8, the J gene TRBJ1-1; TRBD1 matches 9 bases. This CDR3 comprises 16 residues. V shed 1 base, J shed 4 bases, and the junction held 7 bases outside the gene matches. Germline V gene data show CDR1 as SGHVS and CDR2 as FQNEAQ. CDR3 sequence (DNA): TGTGCCAGCAGCTTAGAGGGGACAGGGCGTGGCACTGAAGCTTTCTTT. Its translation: CASSLEGTGRGTEAFF.

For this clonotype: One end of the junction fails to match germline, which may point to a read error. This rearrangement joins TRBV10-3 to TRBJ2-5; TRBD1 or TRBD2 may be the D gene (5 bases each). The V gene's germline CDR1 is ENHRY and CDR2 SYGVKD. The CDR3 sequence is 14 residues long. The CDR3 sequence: CAISGKGEIGTRYF. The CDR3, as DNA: TGTGCCATCAGTGGGAAGGGTGAGATTGGGACCCGGTACTTC.

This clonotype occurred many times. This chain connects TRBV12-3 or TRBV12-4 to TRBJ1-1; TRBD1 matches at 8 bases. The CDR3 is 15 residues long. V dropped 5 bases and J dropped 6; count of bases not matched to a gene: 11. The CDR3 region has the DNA TGTGCCAGCAGTCCTCACAGGGGGGGCGTTTCTGAAGCTTTCTTT. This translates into CASSPHRGGVSEAFF.

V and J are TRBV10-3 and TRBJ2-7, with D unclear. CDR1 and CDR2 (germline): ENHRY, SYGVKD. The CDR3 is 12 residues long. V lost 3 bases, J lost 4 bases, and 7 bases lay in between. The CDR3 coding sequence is TGTGCCATCAGTGACGAATCTTACGAGCAGTACTTC. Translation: CAISDESYEQYF.

The CDR3 reads CASNFRGAPNTEAFF. In DNA, the CDR3 is TGTGCCAGTAACTTCCGGGGGGCGCCGAACACTGAAGCTTTCTTT. This chain joins TRBV12-3 or TRBV12-4 and TRBJ1-1; the D gene is possibly TRBD1 (6 bases). V was pared by 9 bases and J by 1 base, with 18 bases between. This CDR3 has 15 residues.

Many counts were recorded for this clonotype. CDR3 DNA: TGTGCCAGCAGCTTTGCCCCGGGACAGAGCAATCAGCCCCAGCATTTT. Translation gives CASSFAPGQSNQPQHF. The gene calls are TRBV7-2 and TRBJ1-5; 7 bases are a match to TRBD1. Trimming took 3 bases from V and 1 from J; bases not matched to a gene: 6. The CDR3 contains 16 residues. CDR1 is SGHTA and CDR2 is FQGNSA in the germline V gene.

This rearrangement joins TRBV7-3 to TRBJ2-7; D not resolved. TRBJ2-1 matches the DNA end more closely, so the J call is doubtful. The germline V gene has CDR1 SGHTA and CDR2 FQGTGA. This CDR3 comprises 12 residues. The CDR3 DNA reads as TGTGCCAGCAGCTTAAAGGGCGCTGAGCAGTTCTTC. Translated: CASSLKGAEQFF.

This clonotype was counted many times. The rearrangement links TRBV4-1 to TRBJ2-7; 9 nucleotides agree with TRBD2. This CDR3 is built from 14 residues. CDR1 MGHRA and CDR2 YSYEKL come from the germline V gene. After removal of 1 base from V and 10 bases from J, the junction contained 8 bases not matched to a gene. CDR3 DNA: TGCGCCAGCAGCCAAGCGGGACTAGCAAGCGAACAGTACTTC. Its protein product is CASSQAGLASEQYF.

CDR3 sequence (DNA): TGCGCCAGCAGCTCGGGACAGGGGGTCGGTGAGCAGTTCTTC. Translation: CASSSGQGVGEQFF. The chain carries TRBV5-1 and TRBJ2-1, with 11 bases lining up with TRBD1. This CDR3 comprises 14 residues. V gave up 3 bases and J gave up 9 bases; unmatched junction bases: 5. Germline loops: CDR1 SGHRS, CDR2 YFSETQ.

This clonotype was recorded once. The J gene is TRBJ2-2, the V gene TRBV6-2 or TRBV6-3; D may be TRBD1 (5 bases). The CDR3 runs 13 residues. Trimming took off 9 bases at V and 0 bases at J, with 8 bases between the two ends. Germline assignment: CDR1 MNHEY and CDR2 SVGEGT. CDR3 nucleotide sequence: TGTGCCAGTGGGGCAGCGAACACCGGGGAGCTGTTTTTT. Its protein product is CASGAANTGELFF.

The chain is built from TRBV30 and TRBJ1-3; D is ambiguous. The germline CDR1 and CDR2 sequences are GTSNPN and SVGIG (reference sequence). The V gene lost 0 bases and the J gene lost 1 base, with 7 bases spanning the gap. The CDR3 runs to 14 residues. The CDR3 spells CAWSVTGSGNTIYF. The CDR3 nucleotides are TGTGCCTGGAGTGTAACTGGGTCTGGAAACACCATATATTTT.

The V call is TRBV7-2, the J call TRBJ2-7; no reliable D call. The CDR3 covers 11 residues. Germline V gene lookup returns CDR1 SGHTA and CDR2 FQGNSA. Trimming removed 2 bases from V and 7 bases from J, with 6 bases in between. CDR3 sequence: CASSLRIEQYF. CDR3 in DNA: TGTGCCAGCAGCTTAAGGATAGAGCAGTACTTC.

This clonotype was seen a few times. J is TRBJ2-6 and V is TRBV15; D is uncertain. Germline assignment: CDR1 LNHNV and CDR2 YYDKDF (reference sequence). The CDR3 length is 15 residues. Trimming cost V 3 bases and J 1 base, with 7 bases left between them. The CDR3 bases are TGTGCCACCAGCAGCCGCAGGTCTGGGGCCAACGTCCTGACTTTC. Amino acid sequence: CATSSRRSGANVLTF.

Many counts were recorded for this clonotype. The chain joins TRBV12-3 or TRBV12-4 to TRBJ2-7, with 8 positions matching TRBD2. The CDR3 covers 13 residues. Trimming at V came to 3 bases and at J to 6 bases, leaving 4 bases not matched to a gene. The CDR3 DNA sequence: TGTGCCAGCAGTTTGAGCGGGGGAGGCGAGCAGTACTTC. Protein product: CASSLSGGGEQYF.